The 19 T cell receptor beta chains presented below share a single source sample, sequenced in a study of CD4 T cells in relation to SARS-CoV-2 and coronaviruses. The unexposed donors gave CD4+ T cells in about 2011-2019, prior to COVID-19. CD4+ T cells were isolated from the cells after 10 days of culture. No antigens are known for them. Data came from immunoSEQ multiplex PCR; TCRdb stores just in-frame clones and leaves some out. Of 20,000 to 25,000 clones listed, approximately 82% are singletons. The specimen was CD4+ T cells from PBMCs, cultured in vitro. The receptors derive from a human donor in good health.

This clone came up once. The chain joins TRBV11-2 to TRBJ2-4; TRBD2 matches at 14 bases. The trim removed 0 bases at V and 1 base at J, leaving 8 bases unmatched. The CDR3 length is 20 residues. Germline CDR1 is SGHAT and CDR2 is FQNNGV. The CDR3 DNA reads TGTGCCAGCAGCTTAGAATGGGGACTAGCGGGAGTACGGGCCAAAAACATTCAGTACTTC. It codes for CASSLEWGLAGVRAKNIQYF.

The genes are TRBV12-3 or TRBV12-4 and TRBJ1-2, with 10 bases identical to TRBD1. J gave up 8 bases and V 6 bases, and 3 bases lay outside the gene matches. The CDR3 contains 12 residues. The CDR3 bases are TGTGCCAGCAGACCGGGACAGGGGGGCTACACCTTC. This sequence encodes CASRPGQGGYTF.

The CDR3: CASSIVPSRNQPQHF. In DNA form, the CDR3 reads TGTGCCAGTAGTATAGTACCGTCGCGAAATCAGCCCCAGCATTTT. J is TRBJ1-5 and V is TRBV19; no definite D call. Trimming pared 1 base from V and 4 bases from J, leaving 11 bases between. The V gene's germline CDR1 is LNHDA and CDR2 SQIVND (reference sequence). CDR3 length equals 15 residues.

Of note for this clone: The same CDR3 also results from other DNA sequences found in this sample. The chain joins TRBV6-1 to TRBJ2-7; D not certain. This CDR3 region has 14 residues. The germline gives CDR1 MNHNS, CDR2 SASEGT. The V gene lost 0 bases and the J gene lost 0 bases, with 6 bases spanning the gap. The CDR3, as DNA: TGTGCCAGCAGTGAAGCGGGCAGCTCCTACGAGCAGTACTTC. It translates to CASSEAGSSYEQYF.

The CDR3 is CASSDTGGQETQYF. CDR3 sequence (DNA): TGTGCCAGCAGTGATACCGGGGGCCAAGAGACCCAGTACTTC. The rearrangement joins TRBV6-1 to TRBJ2-5, with D perhaps TRBD2 (6 bases). The CDR3 is 14 amino acids. The V gene lost 3 bases and the J gene lost 1 base, with 9 bases spanning the gap. Per the germline V gene, CDR1 is MNHNS and CDR2 is SASEGT.

The J gene is TRBJ1-5, the V gene TRBV19, with D perhaps matching TRBD1 (5 bases). The CDR3 is made up of 14 amino acids. Trimming cost V 6 bases and J 2 bases, with 11 bases left between them. The germline CDR1 and CDR2 sequences are LNHDA and SQIVND (reference sequence). The CDR3 sequence: CASRAGWGNQPQHF. CDR3 sequence (DNA): TGTGCCAGTAGGGCAGGGTGGGGCAATCAGCCCCAGCATTTT.

The chain employs TRBV10-2 and TRBJ2-7; possibly TRBD1 for D (6 bases). The CDR3 runs 11 residues. Germline CDR1 reads WSHSY; CDR2 reads SAAADI. V gave up 10 bases and J gave up 2 bases, with 9 bases separating them. The DNA of the CDR3 is TGCGCCATAGGGGGAGCCTACGAGCAGTACTTC. It specifies CAIGGAYEQYF.

This clone counts as medium-sized (0.01 to 0.1%). This chain connects TRBV18 to TRBJ1-1, with D tentatively TRBD1 (6 bases). The CDR3 loop spans 16 amino acids. The V end lost 2 bases, the J end lost 0 bases, and 13 bases lay between the germline ends. Germline assignment: CDR1 KGHSH and CDR2 LQKENI. The CDR3 spells CASSPNTGIMNTEAFF. The CDR3 DNA reads as TGTGCCAGCTCACCAAATACAGGGATTATGAACACTGAAGCTTTCTTT. Filled out from reference TRBV18 and TRBJ1-1, the complete variable domain reads NAGVMQNPRHLVRRRGQEARLRCSPMKGHSHVYWYRQLPEEGLKFMVYLQKENIIDESGMPKERFSAEFPKEGPSILRIQQVVRGDSAAYFCASSPNTGIMNTEAFFGQGTRLTVV.

The chain is built from TRBV10-3 and TRBJ2-3; 14 bases agree with TRBD2. Per germline, CDR1 ENHRY and CDR2 SYGVKD. With V trimmed by 6 bases and J by 4 bases, 9 bases remained unmatched. The CDR3 sequence is 17 residues long. This CDR3 reads CAIRPGLAGVSADTQYF. CDR3 DNA: TGTGCCATCAGGCCGGGACTAGCGGGAGTTTCGGCAGATACGCAGTATTTT.

The chain couples TRBV28 to TRBJ2-7; 10 nucleotides match TRBD2. The CDR3 runs 14 residues. The junction had 6 bases not matched to a gene; V was cut back by 6 bases and J by 4 bases. Germline V gene sequence: CDR1 MDHEN, CDR2 SYDVKM. The CDR3 reads CASRTSGTLYEQYF. DNA for the CDR3: TGTGCCAGCAGAACTAGCGGGACATTATACGAGCAGTACTTC. Drawing the rest from reference TRBV28 and TRBJ2-7, the complete variable domain is DVKVTQSSRYLVKRTGEKVFLECVQDMDHENMFWYRQDPGLGLRLIYFSYDVKMKEKGDIPEGYSVSREKKERFSLILESASTNQTSMYLCASRTSGTLYEQYFGPGTRLTVT.

The rearrangement joins TRBV6-6 to TRBJ2-4, with 15 bases identical to TRBD2. The CDR3 spans 19 residues. V was clipped by 5 bases and J by 2 bases; unmatched bases: 10. CDR1 is MNHNY and CDR2 is SVGAGI in the germline V gene (reference sequence). The CDR3 DNA reads TGTGCCAGCAGTCTAGGCGGACTAGCGGGAGGGGGGACCAAAAACATTCAGTACTTC. Amino acid sequence: CASSLGGLAGGGTKNIQYF.

The chain uses TRBV7-9 and TRBJ2-7; TRBD1 is a possible D gene (5 bases). Germline CDR1 and CDR2: SEHNR and FQNEAQ (reference sequence). This CDR3 spans 12 amino acids. Trimming shortened V by 6 bases and J by 5 bases, and 11 bases separated the two germline ends. The CDR3 region has the DNA TGTGCCAGCAGTCACCAGGGTAACGAGCAGTACTTC. Its protein is CASSHQGNEQYF.

The V call is TRBV5-1, the J call TRBJ2-7; 8 positions agree with TRBD1. The germline gives CDR1 SGHRS, CDR2 YFSETQ. Trimming at V came to 5 bases and at J to 5 bases, leaving 6 bases not matched to a gene. The CDR3 runs to 13 residues. This CDR3 is CASSRDRGHEQYF. CDR3 coding DNA: TGCGCCAGCAGTAGAGACAGGGGACACGAGCAGTACTTC.

This sequence joins TRBV7-3 and TRBJ2-2; TRBD2 is a possible D gene (5 bases). Germline CDR1 is SGHTA and CDR2 is FQGTGA. Trimming took off 2 bases at V and 6 bases at J, with 16 bases between the two ends. The length of the CDR3 is 16 residues. The CDR3 loop reads CASSLLPEGNAGELFF. The DNA of the CDR3 is TGTGCCAGCAGCTTACTGCCAGAGGGCAACGCCGGGGAGCTGTTTTTT.

The gene calls are TRBV7-9 and TRBJ1-4, with D hard to call. CDR3 size: 15 residues. Trimming stripped 5 bases from V and 0 bases from J, with 10 bases between. Germline V gene data show CDR1 as SEHNR and CDR2 as FQNEAQ (reference sequence). CDR3: CASSRSTATNEKLFF. CDR3 DNA sequence: TGTGCCAGCAGCCGTAGTACGGCAACTAATGAAAAACTGTTTTTT.

J is TRBJ2-5 and V is TRBV9, with TRBD1 as a possible D gene (6 bases). The germline CDR1 and CDR2 sequences are SGDLS and YYNGEE. The V end lost 0 bases, the J end lost 4 bases, and 13 bases lay between the germline ends. CDR3 length: 15 amino acids. The CDR3 DNA reads as TGTGCCAGCAGCGTAGAAACAGGGAGATCAGAGACCCAGTACTTC. As protein: CASSVETGRSETQYF.

The rearrangement uses TRBV6-6 and TRBJ1-4; no firm D call. The V end was cut by 2 bases, the J end by 8 bases, with 9 bases between. The CDR3 covers 13 residues. Germline CDR1 and CDR2: MNHNY and SVGAGI (reference sequence). CDR3 nucleotides: TGTGCCAGCAGTTACGGGTCCGGGGAAAAACTGTTTTTT. This codes for CASSYGSGEKLFF.

The J gene is TRBJ1-1, the V gene TRBV2; a possible D gene is TRBD1 (5 bases). This CDR3 spans 14 amino acids. Germline V gene data show CDR1 as SNHLY and CDR2 as FYNNEI. V was clipped by 5 bases and J by 5 bases, with 15 bases between them. The CDR3 region is CASSLELRGTEAFF. DNA for the CDR3: TGTGCCAGCAGTCTTGAACTCCGGGGGACTGAAGCTTTCTTT.

The chain uses TRBV6-5 and TRBJ1-2; D is unresolved. CDR1 is MNHEY, CDR2 SVGAGI, per germline. The CDR3 is made up of 14 amino acids. V was shortened by 6 bases and J by 7 bases, with 18 bases between the two germline ends. CDR3 in DNA: TGTGCCAGCAGCTTTTTGGATCTGGGAGGTGGCTACACCTTC. This gives the protein CASSFLDLGGGYTF.